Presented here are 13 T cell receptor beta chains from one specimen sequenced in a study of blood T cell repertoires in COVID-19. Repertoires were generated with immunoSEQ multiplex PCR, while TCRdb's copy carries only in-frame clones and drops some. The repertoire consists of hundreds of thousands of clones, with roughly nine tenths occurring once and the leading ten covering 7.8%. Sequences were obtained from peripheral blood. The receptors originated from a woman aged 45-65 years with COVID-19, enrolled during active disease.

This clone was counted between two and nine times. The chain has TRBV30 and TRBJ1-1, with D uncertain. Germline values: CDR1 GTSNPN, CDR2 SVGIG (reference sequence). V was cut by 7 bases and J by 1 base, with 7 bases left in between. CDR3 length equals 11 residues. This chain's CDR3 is CAYERNTEAFF. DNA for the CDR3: TGTGCCTATGAGAGGAACACTGAAGCTTTCTTT. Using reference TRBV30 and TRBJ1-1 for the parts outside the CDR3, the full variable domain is SQTIHQWPATLVQPVGSPLSLECTVEGTSNPNLYWYRQAAGRGLQLLFYSVGIGQISSEVPQNLSASRPQDRQFILSSKKLLLSDSGFYLCAYERNTEAFFGQGTRLTVV.

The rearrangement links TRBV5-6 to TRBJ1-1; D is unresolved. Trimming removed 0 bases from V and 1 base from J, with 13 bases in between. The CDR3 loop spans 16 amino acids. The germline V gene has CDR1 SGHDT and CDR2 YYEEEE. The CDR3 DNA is TGTGCCAGCAGCTTGGAGGCGGTGGGAGGGAACACTGAAGCTTTCTTT. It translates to CASSLEAVGGNTEAFF.

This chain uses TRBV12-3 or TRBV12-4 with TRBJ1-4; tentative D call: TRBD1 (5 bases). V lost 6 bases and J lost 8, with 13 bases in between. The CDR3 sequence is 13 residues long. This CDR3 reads CASSWGVTEKLFF. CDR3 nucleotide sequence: TGTGCCAGCAGCTGGGGGGTGACCGAAAAACTGTTTTTT.

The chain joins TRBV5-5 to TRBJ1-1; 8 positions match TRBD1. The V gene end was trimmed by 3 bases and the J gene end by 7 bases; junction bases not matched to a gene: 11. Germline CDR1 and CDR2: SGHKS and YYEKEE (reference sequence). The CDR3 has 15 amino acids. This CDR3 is CASSYSWTGRFEAFF. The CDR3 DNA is TGTGCCAGCAGCTACTCTTGGACAGGGAGGTTTGAAGCTTTCTTT.

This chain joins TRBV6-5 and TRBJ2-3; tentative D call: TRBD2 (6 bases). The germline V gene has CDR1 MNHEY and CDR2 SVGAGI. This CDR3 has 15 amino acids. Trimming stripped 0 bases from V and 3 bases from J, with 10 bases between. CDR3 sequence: CASSYSGSGTDTQYF. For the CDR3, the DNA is TGTGCCAGCAGTTACTCGGGTAGCGGTACAGATACGCAGTATTTT.

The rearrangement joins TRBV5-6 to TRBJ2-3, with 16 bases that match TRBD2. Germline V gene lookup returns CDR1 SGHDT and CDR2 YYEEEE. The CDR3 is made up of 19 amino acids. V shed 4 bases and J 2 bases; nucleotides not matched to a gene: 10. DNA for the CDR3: TGTGCCAGCAGCCCGGGACTAGCGGGGGGGCTGGGTGTCACAGATACGCAGTATTTT. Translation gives CASSPGLAGGLGVTDTQYF.

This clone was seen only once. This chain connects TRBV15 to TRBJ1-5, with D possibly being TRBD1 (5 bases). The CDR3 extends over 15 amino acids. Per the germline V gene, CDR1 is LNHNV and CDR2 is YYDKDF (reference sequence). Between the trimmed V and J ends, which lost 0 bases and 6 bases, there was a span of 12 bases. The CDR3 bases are TGTGCCACCAGCAGAGAACAGGCTGACCCTCAGCCCCAGCATTTT. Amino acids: CATSREQADPQPQHF.

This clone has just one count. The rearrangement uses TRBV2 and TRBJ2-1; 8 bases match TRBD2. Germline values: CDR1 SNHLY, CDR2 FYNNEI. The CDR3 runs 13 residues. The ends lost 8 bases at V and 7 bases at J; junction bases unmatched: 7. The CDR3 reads CASVGRGGNEQFF. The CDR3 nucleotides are TGTGCCAGCGTGGGACGGGGGGGAAATGAGCAGTTCTTC.

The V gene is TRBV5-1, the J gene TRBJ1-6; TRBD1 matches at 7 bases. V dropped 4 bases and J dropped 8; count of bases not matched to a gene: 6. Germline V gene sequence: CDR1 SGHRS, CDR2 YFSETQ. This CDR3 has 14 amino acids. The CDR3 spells CASSRQGEDSPLHF. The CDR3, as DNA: TGCGCCAGCAGCCGACAGGGTGAAGATTCACCCCTCCACTTT.

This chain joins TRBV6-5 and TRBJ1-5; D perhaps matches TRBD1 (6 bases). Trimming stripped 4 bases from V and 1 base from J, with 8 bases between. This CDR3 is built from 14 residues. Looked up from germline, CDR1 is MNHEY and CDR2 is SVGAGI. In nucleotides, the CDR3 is TGTGCCAGCAGTTTCCAGGGGAGCAATCAGCCCCAGCATTTT. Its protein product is CASSFQGSNQPQHF.

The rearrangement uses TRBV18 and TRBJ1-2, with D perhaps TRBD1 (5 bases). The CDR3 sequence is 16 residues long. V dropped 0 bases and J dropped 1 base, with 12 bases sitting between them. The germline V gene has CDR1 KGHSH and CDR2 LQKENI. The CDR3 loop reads CASSPPQGNHNYGYTF. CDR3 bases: TGTGCCAGCTCACCACCGCAGGGTAACCATAACTATGGCTACACCTTC.

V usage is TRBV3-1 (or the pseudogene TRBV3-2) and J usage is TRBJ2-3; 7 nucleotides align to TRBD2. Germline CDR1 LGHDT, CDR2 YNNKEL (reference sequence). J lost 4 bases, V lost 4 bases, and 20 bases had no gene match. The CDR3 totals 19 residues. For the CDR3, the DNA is TGTGCCAGCAGCCCAACTATAGGAGGAGCGGGAACCGGGGCAGATACGCAGTATTTT. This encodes CASSPTIGGAGTGADTQYF.

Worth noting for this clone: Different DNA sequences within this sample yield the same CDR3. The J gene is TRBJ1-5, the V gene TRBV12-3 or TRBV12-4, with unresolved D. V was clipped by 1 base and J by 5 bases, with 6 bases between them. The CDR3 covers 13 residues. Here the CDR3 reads CASSLGRDQPQHF. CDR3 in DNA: TGTGCCAGCAGTTTAGGCCGGGATCAGCCCCAGCATTTT.